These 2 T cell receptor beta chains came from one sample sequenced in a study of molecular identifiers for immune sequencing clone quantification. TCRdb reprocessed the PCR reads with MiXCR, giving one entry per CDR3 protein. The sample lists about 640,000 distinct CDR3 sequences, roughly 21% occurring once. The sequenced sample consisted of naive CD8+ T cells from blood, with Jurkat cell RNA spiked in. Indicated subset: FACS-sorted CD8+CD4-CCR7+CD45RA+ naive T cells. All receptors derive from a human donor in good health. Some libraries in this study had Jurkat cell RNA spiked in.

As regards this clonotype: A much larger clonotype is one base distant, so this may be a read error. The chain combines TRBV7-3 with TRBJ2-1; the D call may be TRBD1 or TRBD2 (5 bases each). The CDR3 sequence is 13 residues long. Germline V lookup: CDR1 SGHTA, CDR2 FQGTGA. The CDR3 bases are TGTGCCAGCAGCCTGGGAAATCAGGGAGAGCAGCTCTTC. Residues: CASSLGNQGEQLF.

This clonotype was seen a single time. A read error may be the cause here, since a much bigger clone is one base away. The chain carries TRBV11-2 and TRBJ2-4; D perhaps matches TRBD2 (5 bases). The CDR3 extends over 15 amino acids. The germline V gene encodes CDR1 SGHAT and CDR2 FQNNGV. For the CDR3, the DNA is TGTGCCAGCAGCTTAGCCACCCCCCGTGAACCCCGCGGGCACTTC. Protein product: CASSLATPREPRGHF. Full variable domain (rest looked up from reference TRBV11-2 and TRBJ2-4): EAGVAQSPRYKIIEKRQSVAFWCNPISGHATLYWYQQILGQGPKLLIQFQNNGVVDDSQLPKDRFSAERLKGVDSTLKIQPAKLEDSAVYLCASSLATPREPRGHFGAGTRLSVL.